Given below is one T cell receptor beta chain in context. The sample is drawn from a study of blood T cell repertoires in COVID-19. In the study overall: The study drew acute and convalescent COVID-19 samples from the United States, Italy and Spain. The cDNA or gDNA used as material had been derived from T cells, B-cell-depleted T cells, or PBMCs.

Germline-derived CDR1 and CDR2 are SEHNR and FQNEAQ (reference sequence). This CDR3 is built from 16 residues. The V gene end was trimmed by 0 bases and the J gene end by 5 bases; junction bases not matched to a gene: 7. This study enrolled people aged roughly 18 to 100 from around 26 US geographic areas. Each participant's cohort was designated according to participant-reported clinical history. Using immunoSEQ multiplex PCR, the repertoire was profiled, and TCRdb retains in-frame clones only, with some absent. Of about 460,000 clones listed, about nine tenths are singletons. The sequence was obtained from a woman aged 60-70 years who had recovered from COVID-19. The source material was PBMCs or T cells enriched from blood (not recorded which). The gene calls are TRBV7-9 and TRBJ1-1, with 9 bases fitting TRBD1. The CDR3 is CASSLARTGAETEAFF. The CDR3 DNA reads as TGTGCCAGCAGCTTAGCACGGACAGGGGCGGAGACTGAAGCTTTCTTT.